This TCR beta chain was profiled in a study of blood T cell repertoires in COVID-19. Turning to this clone: Other DNA sequences in this specimen translate into the identical CDR3.

Profiling relied on immunoSEQ multiplex PCR, and the TCRdb table lists in-frame clones only, not all of them. The sample has about 300,000 clones; 70% to 90% are singletons. V lost 3 bases and J 0 bases, leaving 10 bases between the germline ends. The CDR3 has 15 residues. Per germline, CDR1 SGHRS and CDR2 YFSETQ. The genes are TRBV5-1 and TRBJ1-3; a weak D match, TRBD1 (6 bases). The clonotype originates from a woman aged 50 to 60 with COVID-19, enrolled during active disease. Sequenced material: peripheral blood. In nucleotides, the CDR3 is TGCGCCAGCAGCTCGGGACACACCTCTGGAAACACCATATATTTT. Protein: CASSSGHTSGNTIYF.